This TCR beta chain is from a study of blood T cell repertoires in COVID-19. Study-level information: Acute-phase and convalescent COVID-19 samples originated in the United States, Italy and Spain.

Germline assignment: CDR1 PRHDT and CDR2 FYEKMQ (reference sequence). This CDR3 is 14 amino acids long. With 5 bases clipped from V and 9 bases from J, the junction kept 9 bases outside the gene matches. Profiled with immunoSEQ multiplex PCR; TCRdb holds only in-frame clones, not every one. The table includes 150,000 to 200,000 clones, roughly nine tenths detected once. The source of this sequence is a woman in her sixties or seventies with COVID-19, enrolled during active disease. This chain joins TRBV13 and TRBJ2-4; 8 nucleotides agree with TRBD2. Sequences were obtained from peripheral blood. For the CDR3, the DNA is TGTGCCAGCAGCGTGAGCGGGAGAGTCGGCATTCAGTACTTC. It encodes CASSVSGRVGIQYF.